This TCR beta chain comes out of a study of blood T cell repertoires in COVID-19 (dated by TCRdb to the early 2020s). For the wider study: Collaborator samples came from the United States, Italy and Spain and covered acute and convalescent phases of COVID-19. The prospective study material was composed of cDNA or gDNA derived from T cells, B-cell-depleted T cells, or PBMCs. The dataset comprised deeply sampled blood TCRbeta repertoires from subjects exposed to, actively infected with, or recovered from COVID-19. The repertoires were made available in a free public database intended to serve as a resource for research on the immune response to SARS-CoV-2. The samples were drawn from two sources: the first 160 participants of the ongoing ImmuneRACE study, and over 1,000 subjects contributed by 6 global collaborators. Sample metadata almost always included a de-identified subject ID, COVID-19 status, age in years and sex. Where available, HLA class I and class II types were obtained from metadata supplied by the sample provider rather than from assay-based typing. Broad study findings and their caveats: Clinical and demographic metadata were provided uncurated, with the amount varying by source and participant.

The immunoSEQ Assay, a bias-controlled multiplex PCR, was used to amplify TCRbeta CDR3 regions from genomic DNA. In the paper's pipeline: Nucleated cell counts per sample were estimated from amplification of reference gene primers within the assay. Sequence reads were collapsed and filtered to measure the absolute abundance of every unique TCRbeta CDR3 rearrangement. For each sample, productive Simpson clonality was calculated as the square root of Simpson's diversity index over productive rearrangements. TCRdb retrieved this table from immuneACCESS and kept in-frame rearrangements only. Not all clones are present; in checked studies, unresolved V genes account for under half, and no reason is known for the remainder. V, J and clone size reflect that table, while D and trimming were determined from the DNA. Within this sample are some 150,000 clones, with 85% to 90% of them counted one time only. In total, the top ten clones hold 2% to 2.5% of the sample.

The CDR1 and CDR2 encoded by the germline V gene are SNHLY and FYNNEI. A distance of 16 bases separates the germline ends of V and J, which lose 4 bases and 9 bases respectively. The CDR3 sequence holds 14 residues, the cysteine and phenylalanine included. Only CDR3 DNA remains: 42 bases, in frame from the first base. Points on this clone: What antigen it recognizes has not been identified. Base quality data are lacking; no much larger clone is found one base away.

Collaborating institutions collected whole blood in K2EDTA tubes following their own protocols. Collaborator samples were shipped for TCRbeta analysis as frozen whole blood, isolated PBMCs, or DNA extracted from either sample type. Material for sequencing was peripheral blood. The rearranged segments are TRBV2 and TRBJ2-4; the D segment could be TRBD1, given 5 matching bases. This TCR derives from a man aged 50 to 59 with active COVID-19. The CDR3 region has the sequence CASSARQGEAIQYF. The nucleotide sequence is TGTGCCAGCAGTGCGCGGCAGGGTGAGGCCATTCAGTACTTC. The full variable domain, completed from the reference TRBV2 and TRBJ2-4 proteins outside the CDR3, reads EPEVTQTPSHQVTQMGQEVILRCVPISNHLYFYWYRQILGQKVEFLVSFYNNEISEKSEIFDDQFSVERPDGSNFTLKIRSTKLEDSAMYFCASSARQGEAIQYFGAGTRLSVL.